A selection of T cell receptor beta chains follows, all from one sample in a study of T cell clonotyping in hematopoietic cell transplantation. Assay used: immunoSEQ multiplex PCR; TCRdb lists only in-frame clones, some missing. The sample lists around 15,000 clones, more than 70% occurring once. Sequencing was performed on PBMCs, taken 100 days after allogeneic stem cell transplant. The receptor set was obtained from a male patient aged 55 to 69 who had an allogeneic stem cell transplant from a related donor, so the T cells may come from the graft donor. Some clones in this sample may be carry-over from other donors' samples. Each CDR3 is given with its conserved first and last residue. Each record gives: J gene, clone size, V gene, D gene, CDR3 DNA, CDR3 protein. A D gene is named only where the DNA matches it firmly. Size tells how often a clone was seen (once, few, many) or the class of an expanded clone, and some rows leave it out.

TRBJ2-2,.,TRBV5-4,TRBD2,TGTGCCAGCAGCCTCCCCGGGACTACCACCGGGGAGCTGTTTTTT,CASSLPGTTTGELFF
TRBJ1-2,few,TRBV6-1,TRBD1,TGTGCCAGCAGTGAACAGGGGGACGGCTACACCTTC,CASSEQGDGYTF
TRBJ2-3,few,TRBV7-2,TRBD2,TGTGCCAGCAGCCAGGGGACTAGCGGGGGGGCAGCAGATACGCAGTATTTT,CASSQGTSGGAADTQYF
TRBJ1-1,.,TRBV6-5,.,TGTGCCAGCAGTTACTCTTTCCTAGACACTGAAGCTTTCTTT,CASSYSFLDTEAFF
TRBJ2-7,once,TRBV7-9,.,TGTGCCAGCAGCCCTTCCGGGGTCCTCTCCTACGAGCAGTACTTC,CASSPSGVLSYEQYF
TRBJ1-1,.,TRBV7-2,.,TGTGCCAGCAGCTTAGATCAGACACTGAACACTGAAGCTTTCTTT,CASSLDQTLNTEAFF
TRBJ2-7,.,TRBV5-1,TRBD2,TGCGCCAGCAGCTTGGAAGTAGCGGGTTACGAGCAGTACTTC,CASSLEVAGYEQYF
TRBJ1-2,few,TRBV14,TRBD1,TGTGCCAGCAGCCAGGGACAGGGGTTGGCGGGCTATGGCTACACCTTC,CASSQGQGLAGYGYTF
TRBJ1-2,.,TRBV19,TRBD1,TGTGCCAGTAGTCTCCTGACAGGGGGCAACTATGGCTACACCTTC,CASSLLTGGNYGYTF
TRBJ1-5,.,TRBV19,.,TGTGCCAGCTCGGGTACCCAAGACGGGGTGCGCAATCAGCCCCAGCATTTT,CASSGTQDGVRNQPQHF
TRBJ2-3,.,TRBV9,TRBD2,TGTGCCAGCAGCGTAGGAGCGGGGAGGGGCACAGATACGCAGTATTTT,CASSVGAGRGTDTQYF
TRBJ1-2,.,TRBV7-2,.,TGTGCCAGCAGCTCACCACAACAACAGGGCGCAGGCTACACCTTC,CASSSPQQQGAGYTF
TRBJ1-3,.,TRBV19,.,TGTGCCAGTAGTATTAGGACAAGCGGAAACACCATATATTTT,CASSIRTSGNTIYF
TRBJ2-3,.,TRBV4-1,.,TGCGCCAGCAGCCAAGCTAGGGGCGGGAGCACAGATACGCAGTATTTT,CASSQARGGSTDTQYF
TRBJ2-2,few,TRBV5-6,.,TGTGCCAGCAGCTTGGCACCGCGCCGGACCACGAACACCGGGGAGCTGTTTTTT,CASSLAPRRTTNTGELFF
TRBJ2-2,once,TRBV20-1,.,TGCAGTGCTAGGTCCCTAGGGGAGCTGTTTTTT,CSARSLGELFF
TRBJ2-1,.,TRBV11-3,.,TGTGCCAGCAGCTTAAACGGCTACAATGAGCAGTTCTTC,CASSLNGYNEQFF
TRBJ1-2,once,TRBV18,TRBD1,TGTGCCAGCTCGCCAGACAGGGATGGCTACACCTTC,CASSPDRDGYTF
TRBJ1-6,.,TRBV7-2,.,TGTGCCAGCAGCTTAGAGAGACCCAGGCCACCCCTCCACTTT,CASSLERPRPPLHF
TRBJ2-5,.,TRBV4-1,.,TGCGCCAGCAGCCAAGATTTAAATCGGGACGACGGCCAGACCCAGTACTTC,CASSQDLNRDDGQTQYF
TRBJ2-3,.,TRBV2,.,TGTGCCATGGGACTGTATTCTAGCACAGATACGCAGTATTTT,CAMGLYSSTDTQYF
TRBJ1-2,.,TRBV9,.,TGTGCCAGCAGACCGGGGCCTAACTATGGCTACACCTTC,CASRPGPNYGYTF
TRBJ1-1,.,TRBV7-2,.,TGTGCCAGCAGCTTTGGGATGAACACTGAAGCTTTCTTT,CASSFGMNTEAFF
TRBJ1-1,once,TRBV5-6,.,TGTGCCAGCAGCTTGGTAGACTTGTCTGAAGCTTTCTTT,CASSLVDLSEAFF
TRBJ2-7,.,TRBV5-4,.,TGTGCCAGCAGCTTGGGCGGCTACGAGCAGTACTTC,CASSLGGYEQYF
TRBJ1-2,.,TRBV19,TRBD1,TGTGCCAGTAGTATCTCGCAGGGGGCGAGCAACTATGGCTACACCTTC,CASSISQGASNYGYTF
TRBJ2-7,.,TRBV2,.,TGTGCCAGCAGTTTCTACGAGCAGTACTTC,CASSFYEQYF
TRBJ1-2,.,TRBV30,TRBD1,TGTGCCTGGAGTCCGACAGGGCACCCTTGGAGCTACACCTTC,CAWSPTGHPWSYTF
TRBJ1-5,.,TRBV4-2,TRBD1,TGTGCCAGCAGCCAAGAGGCCACCCCAGGGGGCGGCAATCAGCCCCAGCATTTT,CASSQEATPGGGNQPQHF
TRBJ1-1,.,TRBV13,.,TGTGCCAGCAGCTTGTGGGAGACCACTGAAGCTTTCTTT,CASSLWETTEAFF
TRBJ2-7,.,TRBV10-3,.,TGTGCCATCAGGGGCGCTGCGGCATACGAGCAGTACTTC,CAIRGAAAYEQYF
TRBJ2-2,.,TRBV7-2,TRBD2,TGTGCCAGCAGCTTGGGCGGGGGGGCAGCCGGGGAGCTGTTTTTT,CASSLGGGAAGELFF
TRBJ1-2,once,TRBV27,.,TGTGCCAGCAGTTTTAGGGAGGGCTATGGCTACACCTTC,CASSFREGYGYTF
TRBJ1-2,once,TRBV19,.,TGTGCCAGTAGTATAATCTGGCCCGACGATGGCTACACCTTC,CASSIIWPDDGYTF
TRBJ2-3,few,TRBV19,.,TGTGCCAGTAGTATAAGGCCAAACCCCACAGATACGCAGTATTTT,CASSIRPNPTDTQYF
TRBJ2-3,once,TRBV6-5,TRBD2,TGTGCCAGCAGTTACTCGTTCAGCGGGGGGGCGGATACGCAGTATTTT,CASSYSFSGGADTQYF